The present TCR beta chain was sequenced within a study of blood T cell repertoires in COVID-19. Study at large: PBMCs, B-cell-depleted T cells, or T cells were the source of the cDNA or gDNA that made up the material.

The germline V gene has CDR1 SGHDT and CDR2 YYEEEE. The CDR3 consists of 18 residues. V lost 4 bases and J lost 3; bases outside the gene matches: 16. Which cohort a participant joined came from the clinical history participants gave. This table comes from immunoSEQ multiplex PCR, and its TCRdb copy is limited to in-frame clones, with some not included. This sample has 200,000 to 250,000 clones, with just under 85% found just once. This chain links TRBV5-6 with TRBJ1-1, with TRBD1 matching over 9 bases. The sample consisted of PBMCs or T cells enriched from blood (not recorded which). This TCR was recovered from a man in his forties who had recovered from COVID-19. The CDR3 nucleotides read TGTGCCAGCAGCCTGCTGGGGGACAGGGAAATTCGTGACACTGAAGCTTTCTTT. It codes for CASSLLGDREIRDTEAFF.